The 22 T cell receptor beta chains presented below share a single source sample, sequenced in a study of Graves' ophthalmopathy and Graves' hyperthyroidism. As the template, RNA transcripts were used to amplify TCR beta CDR3 regions. Scientists carried out first-round RT-PCR using HTBI primers and then a second-round multiplex PCR. TCRdb reanalysed the multiplex PCR reads using MiXCR and keeps one entry per CDR3 protein. The data hold 600,000 to 650,000 distinct CDR3 sequences, with 22% observed a single time. Sequenced sample: peripheral blood. These TCRs come from a woman aged 18-30 years with stable Graves' hyperthyroidism. Some clones in this sample may be carry-over from other donors' samples.

This clonotype was observed at least ten times. CDR3 region: CASSSSGGYTGELFF. The CDR3 region has the DNA TGTGCCAGCAGTTCGTCCGGTGGGTACACCGGGGAGCTGTTTTTT. The chain carries TRBV28 and TRBJ2-2; D uncertain. V dropped 4 bases and J dropped 3 bases, with 12 bases sitting between them. The CDR3 covers 15 residues. CDR1 and CDR2 from the germline V gene are MDHEN and SYDVKM. Full variable domain (rest looked up from reference TRBV28 and TRBJ2-2): DVKVTQSSRYLVKRTGEKVFLECVQDMDHENMFWYRQDPGLGLRLIYFSYDVKMKEKGDIPEGYSVSREKKERFSLILESASTNQTSMYLCASSSSGGYTGELFFGEGSRLTVL.

This clonotype has ten or more counts. The chain combines TRBV5-1 with TRBJ1-1; D may be TRBD1 (5 bases). Trimming removed 4 bases at V and 1 base at J, with 17 bases between. Germline CDR1 SGHRS, CDR2 YFSETQ. CDR3 length: 16 amino acids. In nucleotides, the CDR3 is TGCGCCAGCAGCCCGCCCCTGGACACCCCGAACACTGAAGCTTTCTTT. Translation gives CASSPPLDTPNTEAFF. Combining the CDR3 with reference TRBV5-1 and TRBJ1-1 gives the whole variable domain KAGVTQTPRYLIKTRGQQVTLSCSPISGHRSVSWYQQTPGQGLQFLFEYFSETQRNKGNFPGRFSGRQFSNSRSEMNVSTLELGDSALYLCASSPPLDTPNTEAFFGQGTRLTVV.

This clonotype came up many times. The V and J genes are TRBV6-5 and TRBJ1-5, with TRBD1 matching 7 bases. In germline, CDR1 is MNHEY, CDR2 SVGAGI. The CDR3 totals 16 residues. V lost 0 bases and J lost 4; bases outside the gene matches: 6. The CDR3 here is CASSYSGTALNQPQHF. CDR3 nucleotide sequence: TGTGCCAGCAGTTACTCTGGGACAGCCTTAAATCAGCCCCAGCATTTT.

This clonotype appeared many times. The chain has TRBV29-1 and TRBJ2-5; 7 nucleotides align to TRBD2. V trimming: 4 bases; J trimming: 2 bases; junction bases outside the gene matches: 7. Germline V gene sequence: CDR1 SQVTM, CDR2 ANQGSEA. This CDR3 has 14 amino acids. The CDR3 DNA follows: TGCAGCGTTGTGTGGCTAGCGGTTCAAGAGACCCAGTACTTC. This codes for CSVVWLAVQETQYF. The whole variable domain, filled in from reference TRBV29-1 and TRBJ2-5, reads SAVISQKPSRDICQRGTSLTIQCQVDSQVTMMFWYRQQPGQSLTLIATANQGSEATYESGFVIDKFPISRPNLTFSTLTVSNMSPEDSSIYLCSVVWLAVQETQYFGPGTRLLVL.

V usage is TRBV6-2 or TRBV6-3 and J usage is TRBJ1-1, with D unclear. CDR3 length: 14 residues. Germline-derived CDR1 and CDR2 are MNHEY and SVGEGT. Trimming took off 6 bases at V and 4 bases at J, with 15 bases between the two ends. This CDR3 reads CASRLWRDGTEAFF. The CDR3 nucleotides are TGTGCCAGCAGGTTGTGGAGGGATGGCACTGAAGCTTTCTTT.

The sample holds many counts of this clonotype. This sequence joins TRBV19 and TRBJ1-2; no definite D call. There are 15 residues in the CDR3. The V gene lost 7 bases and the J gene lost 4 bases, with 19 bases spanning the gap. CDR1 and CDR2 from the germline V gene are LNHDA and SQIVND (reference sequence). The CDR3 spells CASNTGPLQAYGYTF. The DNA of the CDR3 is TGTGCCAGTAACACCGGACCTTTGCAGGCCTATGGCTACACCTTC.

This clonotype was recorded many times. The chain employs TRBV2 and TRBJ1-5, with unresolved D. Per germline, CDR1 SNHLY and CDR2 FYNNEI. V lost 8 bases and J 1 base, leaving 9 bases between the germline ends. This CDR3 region has 13 residues. The CDR3: CASAGRSNQPQHF. The DNA for the CDR3 is TGTGCCAGCGCAGGACGGAGCAATCAGCCCCAGCATTTT.

A note on this clonotype: Because it lacks the conserved phenylalanine or tryptophan at the end, this CDR3 is likely a read error. V usage is TRBV7-8 and J usage is TRBJ2-3; D remains unclear. Deletions cut 4 bases from V and 0 bases from J, with 8 bases between. This CDR3 is built from 14 residues. Germline V gene sequence: CDR1 SGHVS, CDR2 FQNEAQ. CDR3 region: CASSSTKSTDTQYC. Written as DNA, the CDR3 is TGTGCCAGCAGCTCGACAAAAAGCACAGATACGCAGTATTGT.

This chain joins TRBV5-1 and TRBJ1-2; the match to TRBD1 covers 10 bases. This CDR3 has 13 amino acids. With V trimmed by 3 bases and J by 9 bases, 5 bases remained unmatched. Per the germline V gene, CDR1 is SGHRS and CDR2 is YFSETQ. CDR3 residues: CASSWTGGLSYTF. In DNA form, the CDR3 reads TGCGCCAGCAGCTGGACAGGGGGTCTGAGCTACACCTTC.

CDR3 protein: CASSYSQGFEQYF. The CDR3, as DNA: TGTGCCAGCAGTTACTCACAGGGTTTCGAGCAGTACTTC. V usage is TRBV6-2 or TRBV6-3 and J usage is TRBJ2-7; a possible D gene is TRBD1 (6 bases). The CDR3 is 13 amino acids. V was trimmed by 0 bases and J by 6 bases, leaving 9 bases between them. Germline CDR1 MNHEY, CDR2 SVGEGT.

This clonotype has only a few counts. Here the CDR3 DNA reads TGTGCCAGCAGTTTACGAGGTTCCCAGTACTTC. Protein sequence: CASSLRGSQYF. The J gene is TRBJ2-5, the V gene TRBV12-3 or TRBV12-4; D not certain. The CDR3 runs 11 residues. Trimming took off 2 bases at V and 9 bases at J, with 7 bases between the two ends.

This clonotype was detected many times. This chain links TRBV9 with TRBJ1-6, with 10 bases aligning to TRBD1. Trimming removed 0 bases from V and 8 bases from J; junction bases left unmatched: 2. The CDR3 contains 15 residues. Germline CDR1 reads SGDLS; CDR2 reads YYNGEE. The DNA of the CDR3 is TGTGCCAGCAGCGTAGCGGGGACAGGGGATTCACCCCTCCACTTT. This translates into CASSVAGTGDSPLHF.

This clonotype was recorded at least ten times. This chain joins TRBV20-1 and TRBJ1-2; 8 bases line up with TRBD1. Germline values: CDR1 DFQATT, CDR2 SNEGSKA (reference sequence). The CDR3 runs to 14 residues. After removal of 3 bases from V and 3 bases from J, the junction contained 6 bases not matched to a gene. CDR3 residues: CSASLVQGDYGYTF. In DNA, the CDR3 is TGCAGTGCTAGTCTCGTACAGGGGGACTATGGCTACACCTTC.

The sample holds many counts of this clonotype. The V gene is TRBV7-2, the J gene TRBJ1-2; D ambiguous. This CDR3 has 14 amino acids. CDR1 is SGHTA, CDR2 FQGNSA, per germline. V was clipped by 1 base and J by 4 bases, with 10 bases between them. CDR3 DNA: TGTGCCAGCAGCTTAGGTGAGGGTTTCTATGGCTACACCTTC. Translation: CASSLGEGFYGYTF.

Many counts were recorded for this clonotype. A single base separates this from a much larger clone, so it may be a read error. The chain couples TRBV10-3 to TRBJ1-1, with D unclear. Germline CDR1 is ENHRY and CDR2 is SYGVKD. The V and J ends lost 3 bases and 1 base respectively, with 3 bases between them. The CDR3 extends over 12 amino acids. DNA for the CDR3: TGTGCCATCAGTGACTGGAACACTGAAGCTTTCTTT. Residues: CAISDWNTEAFF.

This clonotype has at least ten counts. V is TRBV4-2 and J is TRBJ1-3; tentative D call: TRBD1 (5 bases). This CDR3 contains 15 residues. Deletions cut 4 bases from V and 1 base from J, with 11 bases between. Per germline, CDR1 LGHNA and CDR2 YNFKEQ. CDR3 sequence (DNA): TGTGCCAGCAGCCCAGAAGGGACGTCTGGAAACACCATATATTTT. Amino acids: CASSPEGTSGNTIYF.

The chain carries TRBV28 and TRBJ2-4; TRBD1 agrees at 8 bases. Trimming took 3 bases from V and 1 from J; bases not matched to a gene: 2. The CDR3 is made up of 15 amino acids. Germline V gene sequence: CDR1 MDHEN, CDR2 SYDVKM. The CDR3 loop reads CASSLTGVAKNIQYF. CDR3 nucleotides: TGTGCCAGCAGTTTGACAGGGGTGGCCAAAAACATTCAGTACTTC.

This clonotype was found many times. The chain combines TRBV20-1 with TRBJ1-5, with 8 bases identical to TRBD1. The CDR3 is 14 amino acids. Germline trimming cut 6 bases from V and 3 bases from J; bases unmatched to any gene: 7. Germline CDR1 is DFQATT and CDR2 is SNEGSKA (reference sequence). The CDR3 reads CSATTGGVNQPQHF. The DNA of the CDR3 is TGCAGTGCCACTACAGGGGGGGTCAATCAGCCCCAGCATTTT.

The V and J genes are TRBV7-2 and TRBJ2-7, with 10 bases identical to TRBD2. The CDR3 totals 15 residues. With V trimmed by 5 bases and J by 4 bases, 8 bases remained unmatched. Germline CDR1 reads SGHTA; CDR2 reads FQGNSA. CDR3 region: CASSPVGTSVYEQYF. CDR3 nucleotides: TGTGCCAGCAGCCCCGTAGGGACTAGCGTATACGAGCAGTACTTC.

The chain links TRBV29-1 to TRBJ2-5; no clear D. V lost 7 bases and J 4 bases, leaving 13 bases between the germline ends. Germline CDR1 SQVTM, CDR2 ANQGSEA. The CDR3 is 12 amino acids. CDR3 coding DNA: TGCAGCGCCCGGGTTCTAGGAGAGACCCAGTACTTC. It yields the protein CSARVLGETQYF.

On this clonotype: A much bigger clone sits one base away, suggesting this may be a read error. The chain links TRBV2 to TRBJ1-1, with 12 bases that match TRBD1. The CDR3 consists of 14 residues. Germline values: CDR1 SNHLY, CDR2 FYNNEI. J gave up 5 bases and V 4 bases, and 2 bases lay outside the gene matches. CDR3 in DNA: TGTGCCAGCAGTGGGGACAGGGGGCGAACTGAAGCTTTCTTT. Its translation is CASSGDRGRTEAFF.

The sample holds many counts of this clonotype. V gene TRBV7-2 combines with J gene TRBJ2-5; tentatively, D is TRBD2 (6 bases). Germline V gives CDR1 SGHTA, CDR2 FQGNSA. CDR3 length: 15 residues. Trimming removed 5 bases at V and 2 bases at J, with 15 bases between. For the CDR3, the DNA is TGTGCCAGCAGCCTTGCGGGAACTCCACAAGAGACCCAGTACTTC. It codes for CASSLAGTPQETQYF.